This T cell receptor (beta chain) is from a study of shared clonotypes between healthy human individuals. A few counts support this clone. Naive CD8 cells lacked CD45RO and underwent positive selection for CCR7, leaving out terminally differentiated effector memory CD45RA+ cells. Each of the donors was a healthy adult who was HIV-negative and had not had a recent acute infection or vaccination. Clones were sequenced by immunoSEQ multiplex PCR, and TCRdb holds only the in-frame ones, with some missing. The profile shows fewer than 700,000 clones, around 96% of them singletons. Trimming stripped 7 bases from V and 3 bases from J, with 18 bases between. This CDR3 is built from 16 residues. CDR1 LNHDA and CDR2 SQIVND come from the germline V gene (reference sequence).

This sequence was found in a woman in her 30s in good health. Material for sequencing was naive CD8+ T cells sorted from blood. The J gene is TRBJ2-2, the V gene TRBV19, with D unclear. CDR3 loop: CASTPPPGRYTGELFF. The DNA of the CDR3 is TGTGCCAGTACTCCTCCCCCCGGACGATACACCGGGGAGCTGTTTTTT.